The present entry profiles one T cell receptor (beta chain) with its context. As yet, its antigen is unknown. CDR3 length: 15 residues. Per germline, CDR1 SGHRS and CDR2 YFSETQ. Trimming shortened V by 1 base and J by 0 bases, and 7 bases separated the two germline ends. These data are taken from a study of T-cell reconstitution after alpha-beta-depleted transplantation in children. Study-level results: Some patients owed their high day-60 TCRbeta diversity to surviving recipient T cells and thymic progenitors. T-cell counts and diversity were attributed mostly to newly produced T cells one year after transplant.

Preparation of the TCRbeta library involved a method that used unique molecular identifiers. TCRdb redid the calling of the PCR reads with MiXCR, one entry per CDR3 protein. The repertoire holds 500,000 to 750,000 distinct CDR3 sequences, with roughly 30% as singletons. This specimen was PBMCs, taken before TCRalphabeta/CD19-depleted stem cell transplant. V gene TRBV5-1 combines with J gene TRBJ1-4; D may be TRBD1 (5 bases). The TCR was taken from a boy under three years old with Wiskott-Aldrich syndrome, due to receive a stem cell transplant. The CDR3 loop reads CASSLQGTTNEKLFF. Here the CDR3 DNA reads TGCGCCAGCAGCTTGCAGGGCACAACTAATGAAAAACTGTTTTTT.